The 9 T cell receptor beta chains given below trace back to one sample, sequenced in a study of T cells in Graves' hyperthyroidism and ophthalmopathy. The source material, RNA transcripts, was used to amplify TCR beta CDR3 regions. The HTBI primer set drove a first-round RT-PCR of the TCR CDR3. Via MiXCR, TCRdb re-called the multiplex PCR reads, giving one row per CDR3 protein. Of about 300,000 distinct CDR3 sequences in the sample, over 15% are singletons; the top ten hold around 34%. Sequenced input: blood. Receptors originate from a man aged 25-45 years with Graves' hyperthyroidism.

V and J are TRBV10-2 and TRBJ1-1, with unresolved D. Germline V gene sequence: CDR1 WSHSY, CDR2 SAAADI. Trimming stripped 7 bases from V and 1 base from J, with 10 bases between. The CDR3 length is 13 residues. The CDR3 DNA sequence: TGCGCCAGCACCAAGAAGGGGAACACTGAAGCTTTCTTT. Translation: CASTKKGNTEAFF.

This clonotype was counted at least ten times. The chain is built from TRBV24-1 and TRBJ2-3; 7 positions match TRBD1. Germline V gives CDR1 KGHDR, CDR2 SFDVKD. The CDR3 length is 16 residues. The ends lost 2 bases at V and 5 bases at J; junction bases unmatched: 9. The CDR3, as DNA: TGTGCCACCAGTGATTCGTCCCGGGACAGTAGAGATACGCAGTATTTT. Protein: CATSDSSRDSRDTQYF.

The V and J genes are TRBV29-1 and TRBJ1-1; TRBD1 matches at 7 bases. Trimming cost V 3 bases and J 1 base; bases outside gene matches: 2. The CDR3 is 13 amino acids. From germline, CDR1 is SQVTM and CDR2 ANQGSEA. DNA of the CDR3: TGCAGCGTTGAGGGACAGACGAACACTGAAGCTTTCTTT. This gives the protein CSVEGQTNTEAFF.

This clonotype was seen ten or more times. This chain links TRBV29-1 with TRBJ2-5; TRBD2 might be the D (6 bases). This CDR3 is 13 amino acids long. Trimming took 6 bases from V and 5 from J, leaving 16 bases between them. CDR1 is SQVTM and CDR2 is ANQGSEA in the germline V gene. The CDR3 protein is CSVTASGSETQYF. The DNA of the CDR3 is TGCAGCGTCACCGCCTCCGGGAGCGAGACCCAGTACTTC.

The chain employs TRBV28 and TRBJ2-3; no clear D. The germline V gene encodes CDR1 MDHEN and CDR2 SYDVKM. The CDR3 length is 16 residues. V lost 6 bases, J lost 4 bases, and 20 bases lay in between. The CDR3 is CASRGLGMGGADTQYF. The CDR3, as DNA: TGTGCCAGCAGAGGTTTAGGGATGGGTGGAGCAGATACGCAGTATTTT. The whole variable domain, filled in from reference TRBV28 and TRBJ2-3, reads DVKVTQSSRYLVKRTGEKVFLECVQDMDHENMFWYRQDPGLGLRLIYFSYDVKMKEKGDIPEGYSVSREKKERFSLILESASTNQTSMYLCASRGLGMGGADTQYFGPGTRLTVL.

This clonotype showed up many times. The DNA for the CDR3 is TGTGCCAGCAGTGAGGACGGACAGATTTGGGAGACCCAGTACTTC. Protein product: CASSEDGQIWETQYF. This chain links TRBV6-1 with TRBJ2-5; a possible D gene is TRBD1 (6 bases). CDR3 length: 15 amino acids. The V end lost 3 bases, the J end lost 5 bases, and 16 bases lay between the germline ends. Germline-derived CDR1 and CDR2 are MNHNS and SASEGT.

The V and J genes are TRBV7-9 and TRBJ1-2; weak D call: TRBD1 (5 bases). The germline V and J ends were trimmed by 2 bases and 0 bases, with 10 bases remaining between them. Germline V gene lookup returns CDR1 SEHNR and CDR2 FQNEAQ (reference sequence). This CDR3 spans 15 amino acids. The chain's CDR3 is CASSLRTLANYGYTF. CDR3 nucleotide sequence: TGTGCCAGCAGCTTAAGGACACTTGCTAACTATGGCTACACCTTC.

This clonotype was detected ten times or more. The chain uses TRBV6-5 and TRBJ2-1; unclear D gene. Germline CDR1 is MNHEY and CDR2 is SVGAGI. This CDR3 comprises 14 residues. Trimming pared 0 bases from V and 7 bases from J, leaving 10 bases between. The CDR3 nucleotides read TGTGCCAGCAGTTACTCGAGTCAGGAAAATGAGCAGTTCTTC. Protein: CASSYSSQENEQFF.

As regards this clonotype: This may arise from a read error, as a much more abundant clone is one base away. V gene TRBV7-7 combines with J gene TRBJ2-1; 10 bases line up with TRBD2. Germline V gene data show CDR1 as SSHAT and CDR2 as FNYEAQ (reference sequence). This CDR3 is 18 amino acids long. The CDR3: CASSSPLEREGSSNEQFF. The DNA for the CDR3 is TGTGCTAGCAGCTCCCCATTGGAGCGGGAGGGCTCCTCCAATGAGCAGTTCTTC.